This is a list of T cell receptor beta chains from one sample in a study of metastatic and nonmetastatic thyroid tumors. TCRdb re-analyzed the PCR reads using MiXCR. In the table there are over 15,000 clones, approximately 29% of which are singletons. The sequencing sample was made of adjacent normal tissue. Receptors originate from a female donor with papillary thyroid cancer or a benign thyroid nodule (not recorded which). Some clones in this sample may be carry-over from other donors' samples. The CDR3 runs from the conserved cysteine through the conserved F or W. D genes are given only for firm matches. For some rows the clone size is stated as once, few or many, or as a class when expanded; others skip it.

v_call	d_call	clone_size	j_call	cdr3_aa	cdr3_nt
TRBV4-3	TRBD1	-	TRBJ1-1	CASSQVRGGPVGNTEAFF	TGCGCCAGCAGCCAAGTAAGAGGGGGCCCTGTTGGGAACACTGAAGCTTTCTTT
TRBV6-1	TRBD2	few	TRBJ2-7	CASSEYSGSSYEQYF	TGTGCCAGCAGTGAATACAGCGGGAGCTCCTACGAGCAGTACTTC
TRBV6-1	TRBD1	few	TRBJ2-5	CASRGQGAGETQYF	TGTGCCAGCCGTGGACAGGGGGCGGGAGAGACCCAGTACTTC
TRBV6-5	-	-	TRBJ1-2	CASSYSIGGTENYGYTF	TGTGCCAGCAGTTACTCGATTGGGGGGACGGAGAACTATGGCTACACCTTC
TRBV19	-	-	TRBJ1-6	CASSITHNSPLHF	TGTGCCAGTAGTATCACCCATAATTCACCCCTCCACTTT
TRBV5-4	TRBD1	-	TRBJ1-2	CASSLATTGAIDYGYTF	TGTGCCAGCAGCTTGGCAACGACAGGGGCCATCGACTATGGCTACACCTTC
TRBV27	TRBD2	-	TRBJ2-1	CASSLSASGSSDEQFF	TGTGCCAGCAGTCTCTCGGCCAGCGGGAGTTCGGATGAGCAGTTCTTC
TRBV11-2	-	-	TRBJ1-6	CASSLDSFGFSPLHF	TGTGCCAGCAGCTTAGATTCGTTCGGGTTTTCACCCCTCCACTTT
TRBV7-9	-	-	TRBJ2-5	CASSLETQYF	TGTGCCAGCAGTTTGGAGACCCAGTACTTC
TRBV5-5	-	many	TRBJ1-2	CASSLFRNYGYTF	TGTGCCAGCAGCTTGTTCAGAAACTATGGCTACACCTTC
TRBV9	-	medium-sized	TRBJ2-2	CASSGRTGGDTGELFF	TGTGCCAGCAGCGGGAGAACAGGGGGGGACACCGGGGAGCTGTTTTTT
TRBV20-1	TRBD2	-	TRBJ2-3	CSAKGFGGLAGSTDTQYF	TGCAGTGCTAAAGGGTTTGGGGGACTAGCGGGGTCCACAGATACGCAGTATTTT
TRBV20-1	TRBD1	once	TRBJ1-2	CSADARGLAGDYGYTF	TGCAGTGCCGACGCCAGGGGGCTAGCAGGGGACTATGGCTACACCTTC
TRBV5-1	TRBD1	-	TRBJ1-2	CASSLDARDRAATLNGYTF	TGCGCCAGCAGCCTGGATGCCCGGGACAGGGCAGCAACTCTGAACGGCTACACCTTC
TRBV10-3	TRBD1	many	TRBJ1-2	CAISDAQGALRYGYTF	TGTGCCATCAGTGACGCCCAGGGGGCGCTTAGGTATGGCTACACCTTC
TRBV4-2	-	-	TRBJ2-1	CASSRDRFLDNEQFF	TGTGCCAGCAGCCGAGACAGGTTCTTGGACAATGAGCAGTTCTTC
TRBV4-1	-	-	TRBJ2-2	CASSPLTGELFF	TGCGCCAGCAGCCCACTCACCGGGGAGCTGTTTTTT
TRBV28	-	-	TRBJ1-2	CASRPPATYGYTF	TGTGCCAGCAGACCCCCTGCAACCTATGGCTACACCTTC
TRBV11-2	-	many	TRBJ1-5	CANSLDRAYQPQHF	TGTGCCAACAGCTTAGATAGAGCGTACCAGCCCCAGCATTTT
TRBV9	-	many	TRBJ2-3	CASSVVGRGSTDTQYF	TGTGCCAGCAGCGTAGTTGGGCGGGGTAGCACAGATACGCAGTATTTT
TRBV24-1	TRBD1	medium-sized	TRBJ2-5	CATSDSTGGHETQYF	TGTGCCACCAGTGACAGCACAGGGGGCCACGAGACCCAGTACTTC
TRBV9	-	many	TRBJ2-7	CASSPTGTASYEQYF	TGTGCCAGCAGCCCCACCGGGACGGCTTCCTACGAGCAGTACTTC
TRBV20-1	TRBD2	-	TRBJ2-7	CSASPGLAEYEQYF	TGCAGTGCTAGTCCGGGACTAGCGGAGTACGAGCAGTACTTC
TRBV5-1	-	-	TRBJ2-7	CASSLNLGSTYEQYF	TGCGCCAGCAGCTTAAATCTAGGGTCTACCTACGAGCAGTACTTC
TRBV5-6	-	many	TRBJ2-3	CASSLPSRTRTDTQYF	TGTGCCAGCAGCTTGCCCTCTAGAACCCGCACAGATACGCAGTATTTT
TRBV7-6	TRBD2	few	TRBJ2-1	CASSLGTSGGSSYNEQFF	TGTGCCAGCAGCTTAGGCACTAGCGGGGGTAGCTCCTACAATGAGCAGTTCTTC
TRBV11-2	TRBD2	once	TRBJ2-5	CASSFGSGVETQYF	TGTGCCAGCAGCTTTGGAAGCGGGGTTGAGACCCAGTACTTC
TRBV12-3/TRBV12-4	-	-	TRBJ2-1	CASTRLRGDYNEQFF	TGTGCCAGCACCCGTTTAAGGGGGGACTACAATGAGCAGTTCTTC
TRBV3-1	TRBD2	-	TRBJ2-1	CASSQDKLAVLNEQFF	TGTGCCAGCAGCCAAGACAAACTAGCGGTACTCAATGAGCAGTTCTTC
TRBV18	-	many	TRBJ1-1	CASSPASGGSLTEAFF	TGTGCCAGCTCACCCGCCTCCGGGGGGTCGTTGACTGAAGCTTTCTTT
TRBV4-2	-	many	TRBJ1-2	CASSQGGYAGVGYGYTF	TGTGCCAGCAGCCAAGGCGGGTATGCGGGGGTCGGCTATGGCTACACCTTC
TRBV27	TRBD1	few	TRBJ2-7	CASSPRDRMGYVQYF	TGTGCCAGCAGTCCGCGGGACAGGATGGGATACGTGCAGTACTTC
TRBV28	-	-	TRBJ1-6	CASSFGVNSPLHF	TGTGCCAGCAGCTTTGGGGTTAATTCACCCCTCCACTTT
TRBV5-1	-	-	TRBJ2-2	CASSLTGTRNTGELFF	TGCGCCAGCAGCTTGACAGGGACAAGAAACACCGGGGAGCTGTTTTTT
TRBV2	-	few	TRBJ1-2	CASSWGSYGYTF	TGTGCCAGCAGTTGGGGTAGCTATGGCTACACCTTC
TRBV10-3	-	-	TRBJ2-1	CAISESKGWNEQFF	TGTGCCATCAGTGAGTCGAAGGGTTGGAATGAGCAGTTCTTC
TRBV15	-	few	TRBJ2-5	CATIPGTSYQETQYF	TGTGCCACCATCCCCGGGACTTCCTACCAAGAGACCCAGTACTTC
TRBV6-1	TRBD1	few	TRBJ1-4	CASRPWAGGEKLFF	TGTGCCAGCAGACCCTGGGCAGGGGGTGAAAAACTGTTTTTT
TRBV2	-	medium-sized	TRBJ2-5	CASKPQRLQETQYF	TGTGCCAGCAAACCCCAGCGCCTCCAAGAGACCCAGTACTTC
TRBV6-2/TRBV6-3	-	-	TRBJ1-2	CASSYSDAPGDYGYTF	TGTGCCAGCAGTTACTCCGACGCCCCAGGGGACTATGGCTACACCTTC
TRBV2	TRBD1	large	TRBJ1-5	CASSEGGQGNQPQHF	TGTGCCAGCAGTGAGGGGGGACAGGGAAATCAGCCCCAGCATTTT